A selection of T cell receptor beta chains follows, all from one sample in a study of T cell changes during pregnancy in multiple sclerosis. TCRdb's table, derived via immunoSEQ multiplex PCR, lists solely in-frame clones and lacks some. The sample yields tens of thousands of clones, more than 85% seen once. Sample: peripheral blood, taken after pregnancy. The receptors come from a female donor in good health, enrolled as a control in a pregnancy study. CDR3s include the opening cysteine and the closing phenylalanine or tryptophan. A D gene is named only where the DNA matches it firmly. Not all rows give a size; the values are once, few, many and, for expanded clones, a class.

cdr3_aa cdr3_nt j_call clone_size d_call v_call cdr3_length
CASRFGQGSHGYTF TGTGCCAGCAGGTTCGGACAGGGTAGTCATGGCTACACCTTC TRBJ1-2 NA TRBD1 TRBV2 14
CASSLEPGDQPQHF TGCGCCAGCAGCTTGGAACCAGGGGATCAGCCCCAGCATTTT TRBJ1-5 NA NA TRBV5-1 14
CASSPRVVRGMAGYTF TGTGCCAGCAGTCCCCGGGTGGTCAGGGGAATGGCGGGCTACACCTTC TRBJ1-2 NA NA TRBV25-1 16
CASSPLTKLAGVYEQYF TGTGCCAGCAGCCCCTTAACGAAACTAGCGGGAGTGTACGAGCAGTACTTC TRBJ2-7 NA TRBD2 TRBV7-8 17
CASSEDRDRGEQYF TGTGCCAGCAGTGAGGATAGGGACAGGGGGGAGCAGTACTTC TRBJ2-7 NA TRBD1 TRBV6-1 14
CASSPRFESYEQYF TGTGCCAGCAGCCCACGCTTTGAATCCTACGAGCAGTACTTC TRBJ2-7 NA NA TRBV9 14
CASRSDSLAREQFF TGTGCCAGCAGATCCGACTCATTAGCTCGGGAGCAGTTCTTC TRBJ2-1 once NA TRBV6-5 14
CASSRVARGGNSPLHF TGTGCCAGTTCCCGGGTAGCGAGAGGGGGAAATTCACCCCTCCACTTT TRBJ1-6 NA NA TRBV19 16
CASSAGYNSPLHF TGTGCCAGCAGCGCAGGGTATAATTCACCCCTCCACTTT TRBJ1-6 NA NA TRBV27 13
CASSLGWGGSEKLFF TGTGCCAGCAGCTTAGGTTGGGGGGGCAGCGAAAAACTGTTTTTT TRBJ1-4 NA NA TRBV7-9 15
CASSPTVAGEKLFF TGTGCCAGCAGCCCCACGGTCGCGGGCGAAAAACTGTTTTTT TRBJ1-4 once NA TRBV7-9 14
CASSLDGPYEQYF TGTGCCAGCAGCTTAGATGGGCCCTACGAGCAGTACTTC TRBJ2-7 once NA TRBV11-2 13
CASSIAGATDTQYF TGTGCCAGTAGTATAGCGGGAGCGACAGATACGCAGTATTTT TRBJ2-3 NA NA TRBV19 14
CASSYSGTGLDTQYF TGTGCCAGCAGTTACTCGGGGACAGGGTTAGATACGCAGTATTTT TRBJ2-3 NA TRBD1 TRBV6-5 15
CASSPGTGGYEQYF TGTGCCAGCTCACCCGGGACAGGGGGTTACGAGCAGTACTTC TRBJ2-7 once TRBD1 TRBV18 14
CASSLARGFVYNEQFF TGTGCCAGCAGCTTGGCCCGAGGGTTCGTTTACAATGAGCAGTTCTTC TRBJ2-1 NA NA TRBV7-9 16
CASSPTGQNSYEQYF TGTGCCAGCTCACCAACGGGACAGAACTCCTACGAGCAGTACTTC TRBJ2-7 NA TRBD1 TRBV18 15
CASSPQTGDSNYGYTF TGTGCCAGCAGCCCCCAAACAGGGGACTCTAACTATGGCTACACCTTC TRBJ1-2 NA TRBD1 TRBV7-2 16
CASSPPGQENTEAFF TGCGCCAGCAGCCCTCCGGGACAGGAGAACACTGAAGCTTTCTTT TRBJ1-1 NA TRBD1 TRBV5-1 15
CASRRTWGQLTQRETQYF TGTGCCAGCAGGAGAACCTGGGGACAGCTGACCCAGAGAGAGACCCAGTACTTC TRBJ2-5 NA TRBD1 TRBV5-6 18
CASSFRSWTIDNEQFF TGTGCCAGCAGTTTTCGGTCGTGGACTATCGACAATGAGCAGTTCTTC TRBJ2-1 NA NA TRBV27 16
CASSLYSGIAGANVLTF TGCGCCAGCAGCCTCTATTCGGGGATCGCTGGGGCCAACGTCCTGACTTTC TRBJ2-6 NA NA TRBV4-1 17
CASSLGFGDRDVAFF TGTGCCAGCAGCTTAGGGTTTGGGGACAGGGATGTGGCTTTCTTT TRBJ1-1 NA TRBD1 TRBV7-2 15
CASIPPGGTPFGTQYF TGTGCCAGCATCCCCCCAGGGGGCACCCCATTCGGTACGCAGTATTTT TRBJ2-3 NA TRBD1 TRBV28 16
CASSPQTGTNTEAFF TGTGCCAGCTCACCACAGACAGGGACAAACACTGAAGCTTTCTTT TRBJ1-1 NA TRBD1 TRBV18 15
CASSQDHAGGIDEQFF TGCGCCAGCAGCCAAGATCACGCGGGGGGTATAGATGAGCAGTTCTTC TRBJ2-1 NA TRBD2 TRBV4-3 16
CASSVNYGYTF TGTGCCAGCAGTGTAAACTATGGCTACACCTTC TRBJ1-2 once NA TRBV28 11
CASSLGRINQPQHF TGTGCCAGCAGCTTAGGGCGAATTAATCAGCCCCAGCATTTT TRBJ1-5 few NA TRBV13 14
CASSLAGTANEKLFF TGTGCCAGCAGCTTAGCTGGGACAGCCAATGAAAAACTGTTTTTT TRBJ1-4 once TRBD1 TRBV7-9 15
CASSYSMGAGGAFF TGTGCCAGCAGTTACTCGATGGGAGCCGGGGGAGCTTTCTTT TRBJ1-1 NA NA TRBV6-5 14
CASSEMLGGQGYTF TGTGCCAGTAGCGAGATGCTTGGAGGGCAGGGCTACACCTTC TRBJ1-2 NA NA TRBV19 14
CASSPGWGSGGNTEAFF TGTGCCAGCTCACCAGGATGGGGATCGGGGGGGAACACTGAAGCTTTCTTT TRBJ1-1 once NA TRBV18 17
CASSEGGGPASYEQYF TGTGCCAGCAGCGAAGGAGGGGGCCCGGCGTCCTACGAGCAGTACTTC TRBJ2-7 NA NA TRBV9 16
CASSLTGGAWDNSPLHF TGTGCCAGCAGTCTGACAGGGGGCGCTTGGGATAATTCACCCCTCCACTTT TRBJ1-6 NA TRBD1 TRBV2 17
CASSTMDQGATAFF TGTGCCAGCAGTACCATGGACCAGGGGGCGACAGCTTTCTTT TRBJ1-1 NA TRBD1 TRBV5-6 14
CAISVDQRGSTYEQYF TGTGCCATCAGTGTAGACCAGCGGGGGAGCACCTACGAGCAGTACTTC TRBJ2-7 NA TRBD2 TRBV10-3 16
CASSLPQATGELFF TGCGCCAGCAGCCTGCCTCAGGCCACCGGGGAGCTGTTTTTT TRBJ2-2 NA NA TRBV4-1 14
CASSQESSYEQYF TGCGCCAGCAGCCAAGAGTCTTCCTACGAGCAGTACTTC TRBJ2-7 NA NA TRBV4-1 13
CASSQDRFRDRVYEQYF TGTGCCAGCAGCCAAGATCGGTTTCGGGACAGGGTCTACGAGCAGTACTTC TRBJ2-7 NA TRBD1 TRBV14 17
CASHGTPGVETQYF TGCGCCAGCCACGGGACCCCGGGGGTGGAGACCCAGTACTTC TRBJ2-5 NA NA TRBV5-1 14
CASSLDRGGQPQHF TGTGCCAGCTCACTGGACAGGGGAGGGCAGCCCCAGCATTTT TRBJ1-5 NA TRBD1 TRBV18 14
CSAGGSGGYNEQFF TGCAGCGCGGGTGGCAGCGGGGGATACAATGAGCAGTTCTTC TRBJ2-1 NA TRBD2 TRBV29-1 14
CSASQGQPQHF TGCAGTGCTAGTCAGGGTCAGCCCCAGCATTTT TRBJ1-5 NA NA TRBV20-1 11
CASRPDRGLSYEQYF TGCGCCAGCAGACCCGACAGGGGCCTCTCCTACGAGCAGTACTTC TRBJ2-7 NA TRBD1 TRBV5-1 15
CASSSGGERAFF TGTGCCAGCAGCTCAGGGGGCGAGAGGGCTTTCTTT TRBJ1-1 NA TRBD1 TRBV6-6 12
CASSPNRGTSGTYEQYF TGTGCCAGCAGCCCCAATCGGGGTACTAGCGGGACCTACGAGCAGTACTTC TRBJ2-7 NA TRBD2 TRBV7-8 17
CASSGGQPSRYEQYF TGTGCCAGCAGTGGTGGCCAGCCTAGTCGCTACGAGCAGTACTTC TRBJ2-7 NA NA TRBV2 15
CASSTTANTEAFF TGTGCCAGCAGCACGACAGCGAACACTGAAGCTTTCTTT TRBJ1-1 NA NA TRBV6-5 13
CASSQDGTRGAVEQYF TGTGCCAGCAGCCAAGATGGGACACGGGGGGCGGTCGAGCAGTACTTC TRBJ2-7 once NA TRBV4-2 16